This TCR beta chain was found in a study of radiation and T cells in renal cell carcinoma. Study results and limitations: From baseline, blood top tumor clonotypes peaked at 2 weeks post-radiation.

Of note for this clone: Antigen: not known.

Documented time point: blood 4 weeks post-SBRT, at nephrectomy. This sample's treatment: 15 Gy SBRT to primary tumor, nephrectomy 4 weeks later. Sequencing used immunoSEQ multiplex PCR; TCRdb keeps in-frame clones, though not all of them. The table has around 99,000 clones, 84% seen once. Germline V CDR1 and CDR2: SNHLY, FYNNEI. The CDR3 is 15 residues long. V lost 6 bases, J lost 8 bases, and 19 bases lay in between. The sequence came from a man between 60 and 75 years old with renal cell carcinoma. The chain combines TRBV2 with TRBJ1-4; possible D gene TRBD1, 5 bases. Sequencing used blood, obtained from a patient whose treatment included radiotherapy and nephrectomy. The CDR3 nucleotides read TGTGCCAGCAGCGCAATGGGACTCCAAGCGGAAAAACTGTTTTTT. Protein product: CASSAMGLQAEKLFF. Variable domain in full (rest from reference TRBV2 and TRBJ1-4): EPEVTQTPSHQVTQMGQEVILRCVPISNHLYFYWYRQILGQKVEFLVSFYNNEISEKSEIFDDQFSVERPDGSNFTLKIRSTKLEDSAMYFCASSAMGLQAEKLFFGSGTQLSVL.